Below, 27 T cell receptor beta chains from the same sample are listed, as sequenced in a study of cytomegalovirus exposure and HLA in healthy donors. PCR involved 60 Vbeta and 13 Jbeta primers. Repertoires were generated with immunoSEQ multiplex PCR, while TCRdb's copy carries only in-frame clones and drops some. The sample holds 90,000 to 120,000 clones, about three quarters seen once. Sample: PBMCs. The receptor set was obtained from a female donor in good health and CMV-seropositive.

The rearrangement joins TRBV19 to TRBJ2-3, with TRBD2 identical over 12 bases. Per the germline V gene, CDR1 is LNHDA and CDR2 is SQIVND (reference sequence). This CDR3 is built from 18 residues. The V gene end was trimmed by 4 bases and the J gene end by 1 base; junction bases not matched to a gene: 9. The CDR3 sequence: CASSKGLAGPEGTDTQYF. The CDR3 nucleotides read TGTGCCAGTAGTAAAGGACTAGCGGGGCCTGAGGGCACAGATACGCAGTATTTT.

The chain joins TRBV29-1 to TRBJ2-5; TRBD1 agrees at 8 bases. Germline CDR1 SQVTM, CDR2 ANQGSEA. After removal of 2 bases from V and 4 bases from J, the junction contained 9 bases not matched to a gene. This CDR3 comprises 15 residues. CDR3 sequence reads: CSVEHDRGPPETQYF. Here the CDR3 DNA reads TGCAGCGTTGAACATGACAGGGGTCCCCCAGAGACCCAGTACTTC. Complete variable domain (other parts from reference TRBV29-1 and TRBJ2-5): SAVISQKPSRDICQRGTSLTIQCQVDSQVTMMFWYRQQPGQSLTLIATANQGSEATYESGFVIDKFPISRPNLTFSTLTVSNMSPEDSSIYLCSVEHDRGPPETQYFGPGTRLLVL.

The chain carries TRBV19 and TRBJ2-7; TRBD2 matches 7 bases. Losses at the gene ends were 3 bases for V and 1 base for J; bases not matched to a gene: 6. The CDR3 contains 15 residues. The germline V gene encodes CDR1 LNHDA and CDR2 SQIVND (reference sequence). The CDR3: CASSIGLAVSYEQYF. The CDR3 DNA follows: TGTGCCAGTAGTATCGGGCTAGCGGTGTCCTACGAGCAGTACTTC.

This chain connects TRBV4-1 to TRBJ1-2; 7 bases are a match to TRBD1. Germline assignment: CDR1 MGHRA and CDR2 YSYEKL. This CDR3 has 15 residues. V dropped 10 bases and J dropped 7; count of bases not matched to a gene: 18. The CDR3 is CATKRTGTVYSGYTF. DNA of the CDR3: TGCGCCACCAAAAGGACAGGCACGGTCTACTCTGGCTACACCTTC.

The chain couples TRBV12-5 to TRBJ2-1; TRBD2 matches at 13 bases. This CDR3 region has 14 residues. Germline V gene data show CDR1 as LGHNT and CDR2 as FRNRAP. With V trimmed by 2 bases and J by 10 bases, 2 bases remained unmatched. The CDR3 DNA follows: TGTGCTAGTGGTTTGATGACTAGCGGGGGGGAGCAGTTCTTC. Translated: CASGLMTSGGEQFF.

The rearrangement joins TRBV7-2 to TRBJ1-3; 8 bases align to TRBD1. J was trimmed by 0 bases and V by 5 bases; bases with no gene match: 9. Germline V gene data show CDR1 as SGHTA and CDR2 as FQGNSA. The CDR3 extends over 17 amino acids. The CDR3 sequence: CASSTRDRLFSGNTIYF. DNA of the CDR3: TGTGCCAGCAGCACCCGGGACAGGCTATTCTCTGGAAACACCATATATTTT.

V gene TRBV7-8 combines with J gene TRBJ2-7; 10 bases line up with TRBD2. Per germline, CDR1 SGHVS and CDR2 FQNEAQ. V lost 5 bases, J lost 3 bases, and 7 bases stayed unmatched. The CDR3 covers 15 residues. The CDR3 DNA sequence: TGTGCCAGCAGCCGGAGCGGGAGGGCCGACTACGAGCAGTACTTC. Residues: CASSRSGRADYEQYF.

The chain uses TRBV10-2 and TRBJ2-1, with TRBD2 matching over 10 bases. This CDR3 is 15 amino acids long. Germline CDR1 WSHSY, CDR2 SAAADI. V lost 6 bases and J lost 8; bases outside the gene matches: 10. This CDR3 is CASRSVSGRVDEQFF. CDR3 sequence (DNA): TGCGCCAGCAGAAGCGTCAGCGGGAGGGTCGATGAGCAGTTCTTC.

The genes are TRBV11-1 and TRBJ1-6; D remains unclear. Germline CDR1 reads SGHAT; CDR2 reads FQDESV (reference sequence). Trimming left V 2 bases short and J 10 bases short, with 9 bases between. The CDR3 covers 13 residues. The CDR3: CASSLRVRSPLHF. CDR3 bases: TGTGCCAGCAGCTTACGGGTTAGGTCACCCCTCCACTTT.

The rearrangement joins TRBV5-1 to TRBJ2-2; 13 bases align to TRBD2. With V trimmed by 0 bases and J by 4 bases, 3 bases remained unmatched. Germline CDR1 SGHRS, CDR2 YFSETQ. The CDR3 is 17 residues long. CDR3 DNA sequence: TGCGCCAGCAGCTTGGCACTAGCGGGAGGGCCCACCGGGGAGCTGTTTTTT. Translating gives CASSLALAGGPTGELFF. Complete variable domain (other parts from reference TRBV5-1 and TRBJ2-2): KAGVTQTPRYLIKTRGQQVTLSCSPISGHRSVSWYQQTPGQGLQFLFEYFSETQRNKGNFPGRFSGRQFSNSRSEMNVSTLELGDSALYLCASSLALAGGPTGELFFGEGSRLTVL.

This clone has just one count. Within the sample, other DNA sequences also encode this same CDR3. The rearrangement joins TRBV9 to TRBJ2-5; 16 bases are a match to TRBD2. CDR1 is SGDLS, CDR2 YYNGEE, per germline. J was trimmed by 2 bases and V by 2 bases; bases with no gene match: 15. CDR3 length: 21 residues. CDR3 in DNA: TGTGCCAGCAGCGTGAGACCGTCGGGACTAGCGGGGGGGCCGGTTCAAGAGACCCAGTACTTC. Protein product: CASSVRPSGLAGGPVQETQYF.

The chain's CDR3 is CASSNGVASGAYEQYF. The DNA for the CDR3 is TGTGCCAGCAGCAACGGGGTGGCTAGCGGAGCCTACGAGCAGTACTTC. The rearrangement joins TRBV7-8 to TRBJ2-7; 7 positions agree with TRBD2. V lost 5 bases, J lost 2 bases, and 12 bases stayed unmatched. This CDR3 contains 16 residues. Germline V lookup: CDR1 SGHVS, CDR2 FQNEAQ.

This clone was seen just once. J is TRBJ2-5 and V is TRBV5-6; 11 bases align to TRBD1. Trimming at V came to 0 bases and at J to 4 bases, leaving 5 bases not matched to a gene. Germline CDR1 reads SGHDT; CDR2 reads YYEEEE. The CDR3 sequence is 16 residues long. The CDR3 DNA follows: TGTGCCAGCAGCTTGGTAGGGACAGGGGGTGGAGAGACCCAGTACTTC. Translated, it gives CASSLVGTGGGETQYF. Together with reference TRBV5-6 and TRBJ2-5, the CDR3 gives the full variable domain: DAGVTQSPTHLIKTRGQQVTLRCSPKSGHDTVSWYQQALGQGPQFIFQYYEEEERQRGNFPDRFSGHQFPNYSSELNVNALLLGDSALYLCASSLVGTGGGETQYFGPGTRLLVL.

The J gene is TRBJ2-6, the V gene TRBV4-1; no clear D gene. The V end lost 0 bases, the J end lost 2 bases, and 11 bases lay between the germline ends. In germline, CDR1 is MGHRA, CDR2 YSYEKL. The CDR3 has 17 residues. CDR3 in amino acids: CASSQDPVEAGANVLTF. CDR3 in DNA: TGCGCCAGCAGCCAAGATCCAGTAGAGGCTGGGGCCAACGTCCTGACTTTC.

The chain joins TRBV18 to TRBJ2-7; tentatively, D is TRBD1 (6 bases). Trimming took 4 bases from V and 5 from J, leaving 21 bases between them. Germline V lookup: CDR1 KGHSH, CDR2 LQKENI. The CDR3 loop spans 16 amino acids. The CDR3 DNA reads TGTGCCAGCTCACTTGGATGGGCAGGGGTCCTCCACGAGCAGTACTTC. Residues: CASSLGWAGVLHEQYF.

With respect to this clone: The junction shows a germline mismatch at one end, possibly a read error. The CDR3, as DNA: TGTGCTAGCAGCTACCGGACTAGCGGGGGGACCGGGGAGCTGTTTTTT. Encoded protein: CASSYRTSGGTGELFF. This sequence joins TRBV7-7 and TRBJ2-2; 14 bases fit TRBD2. This CDR3 spans 16 amino acids. CDR1 and CDR2 (germline): SSHAT, FNYEAQ (reference sequence).

The J gene is TRBJ2-7, the V gene TRBV5-4, with 12 bases aligning to TRBD1. The germline CDR1 and CDR2 sequences are SGHNT and YYREEE (reference sequence). V lost 4 bases, J lost 4 bases, and 9 bases stayed unmatched. The CDR3 runs 16 residues. DNA of the CDR3: TGTGCCAGCAGCCCTGGAAGGGACAGGGGGCTGTACGAGCAGTACTTC. Its translation: CASSPGRDRGLYEQYF.

The chain combines TRBV19 with TRBJ1-1, with D perhaps TRBD1 (6 bases). Germline V CDR1 and CDR2: LNHDA, SQIVND (reference sequence). The CDR3 is made up of 15 amino acids. V lost 5 bases to trimming and J lost 2 bases, with 15 bases between them. CDR3 loop: CASSSPGGGNTEAFF. In nucleotides, the CDR3 is TGTGCCAGTAGTTCCCCCGGGGGGGGCAACACTGAAGCTTTCTTT.

This rearrangement joins TRBV21-1 to TRBJ1-2. TRBV21-1 is classified as a pseudogene. This CDR3 has 13 amino acids. CDR3 region: CASSKDRRDGYTF. The CDR3 DNA sequence: TGTGCCAGCAGCAAAGATAGGAGGGACGGCTACACCTTC.

The chain employs TRBV4-1 and TRBJ2-2, with TRBD1 matching 10 bases. This CDR3 spans 17 amino acids. V gave up 5 bases and J gave up 3 bases; unmatched junction bases: 9. CDR1 and CDR2 (germline): MGHRA, YSYEKL. The CDR3 reads CASSVRQGARDTGELFF. DNA of the CDR3: TGCGCCAGCAGCGTGCGACAGGGGGCGCGAGACACCGGGGAGCTGTTTTTT.

V and J are TRBV7-3 and TRBJ2-3, with 7 bases that match TRBD2. CDR1 is SGHTA, CDR2 FQGTGA, per germline. CDR3 length: 16 residues. V trimming: 8 bases; J trimming: 3 bases; junction bases outside the gene matches: 14. This CDR3 is CASATRGGSWTDTQYF. CDR3 nucleotide sequence: TGTGCCAGCGCCACGAGGGGCGGGAGTTGGACAGATACGCAGTATTTT.

The chain combines TRBV6-5 with TRBJ2-2; D unclear. The CDR3 is 15 amino acids. Trimming took 2 bases from V and 4 from J, leaving 11 bases between them. Germline CDR1 is MNHEY and CDR2 is SVGAGI. The CDR3 loop is CASSYEALLTGELFF. The CDR3, as DNA: TGTGCCAGCAGTTACGAGGCCCTTCTCACCGGGGAGCTGTTTTTT.

The rearrangement joins TRBV5-6 to TRBJ1-3; TRBD1 is a possible D gene (5 bases). The V gene lost 0 bases and the J gene lost 4 bases, with 11 bases spanning the gap. The CDR3 is 15 amino acids. Looked up from germline, CDR1 is SGHDT and CDR2 is YYEEEE. This chain's CDR3 is CASSLAQGTGNTIYF. The CDR3 coding sequence is TGTGCCAGCAGCTTGGCGCAGGGTACAGGAAACACCATATATTTT.

This clone was detected a few times. This chain's CDR3 is CASSVGPGTVLFAEAFF. CDR3 bases: TGTGCCAGCAGCGTAGGTCCCGGGACAGTTTTATTCGCTGAAGCTTTCTTT. The gene calls are TRBV9 and TRBJ1-1; 7 bases match TRBD1. Germline V gene data show CDR1 as SGDLS and CDR2 as YYNGEE. With 0 bases clipped from V and 6 bases from J, the junction kept 14 bases outside the gene matches. The CDR3 consists of 17 residues.

This clone was detected a few times. V is TRBV7-2 and J is TRBJ1-1, with TRBD1 matching 7 bases. V shed 7 bases, J shed 3 bases, and the junction held 5 bases outside the gene matches. The CDR3 runs to 13 residues. The germline CDR1 and CDR2 sequences are SGHTA and FQGNSA. CDR3 in DNA: TGTGCCAGCACCCAGGGGGTGGACACTGAAGCTTTCTTT. Translating gives CASTQGVDTEAFF. Filled out from reference TRBV7-2 and TRBJ1-1, the complete variable domain reads GAGVSQSPSNKVTEKGKDVELRCDPISGHTALYWYRQSLGQGLEFLIYFQGNSAPDKSGLPSDRFSAERTGGSVSTLTIQRTQQEDSAVYLCASTQGVDTEAFFGQGTRLTVV.

This chain uses TRBV10-3 with TRBJ1-1, with 7 bases fitting TRBD1. The CDR3 covers 14 residues. Germline V gene lookup returns CDR1 ENHRY and CDR2 SYGVKD. V dropped 6 bases and J dropped 10; count of bases not matched to a gene: 14. CDR3 loop: CAIRPAQGGVGAFF. In DNA form, the CDR3 reads TGTGCCATCAGGCCAGCTCAGGGGGGAGTCGGAGCTTTCTTT.

This chain links TRBV27 with TRBJ1-2; TRBD1 agrees at 7 bases. Trimming at V came to 6 bases and at J to 1 base, leaving 11 bases not matched to a gene. The CDR3 is 16 amino acids. The germline V gene encodes CDR1 MNHEY and CDR2 SMNVEV (reference sequence). The CDR3 here is CASSSRAAGGNYGYTF. For the CDR3, the DNA is TGTGCCAGCAGCTCCCGGGCCGCAGGGGGTAACTATGGCTACACCTTC.